The 6 T cell receptor delta chains reported below all come from one sample, sequenced in a study of gamma-delta T cells after stem cell transplantation. TCRdb re-identified clones in the RT-PCR reads via CATT. The table has about 1,300 delta-chain clones, more than 25% seen once. Material: gamma-delta T cells. The receptors stem from a human donor. It is not recorded whose cells these are; they may come from a transplant donor.

Regarding this clone: TCRdb lists the protein of a much larger clone for this DNA, which differs at residue 13, so this is likely a read error; the protein given here is translated from the DNA itself. The CDR3, as DNA: TGTGCCTGTGAACCACTGGAGAGCTCCACCGATAAACCCATCTTT. Translated: CACEPLESSTDKPIF. V is TRDV2 and J is TRDJ1, with a weak D call TRDD3 (5 bases). The CDR3 consists of 15 residues. CDR1 GEAIGNYY and CDR2 EKD come from the germline V gene.

Within the sample, this clone is medium-sized. The chain is built from TRDV2 and TRDJ1; maybe TRDD3 (5 bases). Germline CDR1 reads GEAIGNYY; CDR2 reads EKD. V shed 1 base and J shed 2 bases, with 16 bases lying between them. The CDR3 loop spans 16 amino acids. CDR3 protein: CACDTVIRVGTDKLIF. DNA of the CDR3: TGTGCCTGTGACACGGTAATACGCGTGGGAACCGATAAACTCATCTTT.

Of note for this clone: A read error likely explains why the TCRdb protein, taken from a much larger clone, differs from this DNA's translation at residue 3; the protein shown is translated from the DNA. The rearrangement links TRDV2 to TRDJ3, with no clear D. Per the germline V gene, CDR1 is GEAIGNYY and CDR2 is EKD. This CDR3 region has 15 residues. The CDR3 is CARDDRSWDTRQMFF. In nucleotides, the CDR3 is TGTGCCCGTGATGACCGCTCCTGGGACACCCGACAGATGTTTTTC.

Only a few counts were recorded for this clone. A read error may be the cause here, since a much bigger clone is one base away. Other nucleotide sequences in the sample specify the same CDR3. This chain connects TRDV2 to TRDJ1; 12 positions match TRDD3. The CDR3 covers 18 residues. Germline V gene lookup returns CDR1 GEAIGNYY and CDR2 EKD. In DNA, the CDR3 is TGTGCCTGTGACTACTTACTGGGGGATACCACTTACACCGATAAGCTCATCTTT. Protein sequence: CACDYLLGDTTYTDKLIF.

This clone was detected only a few times. A far larger clone is just one base off, so this is likely a read error. This sample includes further DNA sequences coding for the same CDR3. This chain joins TRDV3 and TRDJ1, with D unresolved. CDR1 and CDR2 (germline): TVYSNPD, GDNSRS (reference sequence). The CDR3 extends over 16 amino acids. Trimming took off 5 bases at V and 2 bases at J, with 24 bases between the two ends. In nucleotides, the CDR3 is TGTGCCCTCGCAACGTATGGATCAGGATTTACCGATAAACTCATCTTT. Translating gives CALATYGSGFTDKLIF.

A remark on this clone: This sequence is one base from a far larger clone and is likely a read error. Other DNA sequences of this sample code for an identical CDR3. This chain links TRDV2 with TRDJ1; no firm D call. Per germline, CDR1 GEAIGNYY and CDR2 EKD. The CDR3 covers 16 residues. Trimming removed 4 bases from V and 3 bases from J, with 20 bases in between. CDR3 sequence: CACESLGHRSADKLIF. Here the CDR3 DNA reads TGTGCCTGTGAATCTCTTGGGCATAGGTCGGCCGATAAACTCATCTTT.